This T cell receptor beta chain originates from a study of CD8 T cells in ankylosing spondylitis. TCRdb recomputed calls from the 5' RACE reads with MiXCR, one row per CDR3 protein. The top ten clones hold just over 1% of a sample with a few hundred thousand distinct CDR3 sequences, under 20% of them seen once. V was pared by 3 bases and J by 2 bases, with 9 bases between. CDR3 length equals 14 residues. CDR1 is KGHDR and CDR2 is SFDVKD in the germline V gene. Study outcomes and limitations: Researchers report that disease-linked clones proved CD8+ and relatively rare in peripheral blood. Typical of ankylosing spondylitis blood, it appeared, was a TCR beta motif of eight highly homologous variants.

Regarding this clonotype: The target antigen is unknown.

The chain couples TRBV24-1 to TRBJ2-5, with a weak D call TRBD1 (6 bases). The TCR was taken from a male donor with ankylosing spondylitis. Sample: blood, either unsorted or a sorted T cell fraction (not recorded which). As DNA, the CDR3 is TGTGCCACCAGTGATGGACAGATTCAAGAGACCCAGTACTTC. Translated, it gives CATSDGQIQETQYF.